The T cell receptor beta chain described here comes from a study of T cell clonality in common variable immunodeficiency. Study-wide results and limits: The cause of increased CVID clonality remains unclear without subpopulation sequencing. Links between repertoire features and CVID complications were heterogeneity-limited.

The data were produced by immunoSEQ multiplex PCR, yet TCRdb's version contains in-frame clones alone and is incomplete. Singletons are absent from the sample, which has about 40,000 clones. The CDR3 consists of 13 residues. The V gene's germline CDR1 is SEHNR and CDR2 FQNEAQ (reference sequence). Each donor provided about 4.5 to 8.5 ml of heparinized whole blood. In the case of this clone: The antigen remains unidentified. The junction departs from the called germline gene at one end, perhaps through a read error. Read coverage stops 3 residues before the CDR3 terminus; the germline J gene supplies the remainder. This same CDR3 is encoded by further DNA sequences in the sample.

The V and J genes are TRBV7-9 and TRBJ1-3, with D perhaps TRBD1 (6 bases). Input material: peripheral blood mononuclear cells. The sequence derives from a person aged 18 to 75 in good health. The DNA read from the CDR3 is TGTGCCAGCAAGACAGGAGCTGGAAACACG. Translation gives CASKTGAGNT. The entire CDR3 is CASKTGAGNTIYF.